The T cell receptor (beta chain) under discussion was sequenced for a study of a mutant IDH1 vaccine in newly diagnosed glioma. About the research overall: With temozolomide cycles, or 4-6 weeks after radiotherapy alone, vaccination was started. Standard pretreatment was either radiotherapy, temozolomide, or, for most, radiochemotherapy with temozolomide.

Clones were sequenced by immunoSEQ multiplex PCR, and TCRdb holds only the in-frame ones, with some missing. Of about 32,000 clones in the sample, 60% to 80% are singletons; the top ten hold roughly a quarter. Time point of the sample: week 11, during vaccination. Vaccination comprised doses that each held 300 ug of mutant IDH1 20-mer peptide, plus topical imiquimod. In regard to this clone: No antigen is known for it.

Germline V CDR1 and CDR2: MNHNS, SASEGT. Trimming took 3 bases from V and 0 from J, leaving 8 bases between them. The CDR3 sequence is 14 residues long. Study-level points and caveats: Apparently, pseudoprogression bore no relation to changes among the top peripheral T cell clonotypes.

This specimen was PBMCs, taken from a glioma patient whose treatment included an IDH1 peptide vaccine. The genes are TRBV6-1 and TRBJ1-2; unclear D gene. The sequence was collected from a man aged 25 to 40 with glioma. The CDR3 region is CASSESPANYGYTF. CDR3 sequence (DNA): TGTGCCAGCAGTGAGTCCCCGGCTAACTATGGCTACACCTTC.